The present entry profiles one TCR beta chain with its context. Its antigen is not known. This specimen belongs to a study of vaccination and CD4 T cells after COVID-19. Cultured CD4+ T cell DNA was sequenced using the Oncomine TCR Beta short-read assay. TCRdb reanalysed the PCR reads using MiXCR and keeps one entry per CDR3 protein. This repertoire shows about 16,000 distinct CDR3 sequences, around 37% found once; its top ten account for approximately 15%. Treatment defined: roughly nine-day PBMC culture with coronavirus spike peptide pools or control peptides (ViraFEST assay). Germline CDR1 is SGHAT and CDR2 is FQNNGV. The V end was cut by 7 bases, the J end by 7 bases, with 17 bases between. The CDR3 runs 15 residues.

This TCR was sampled from a human donor with COVID-19. This chain links TRBV11-2 with TRBJ1-6; a weak D match, TRBD1 (5 bases). Material: cultured CD4+ T cells from blood. The CDR3 DNA follows: TGTGCCAGCACCCCTCTGCGGGGCCGGAATTCACCCCTCCACTTT. This sequence encodes CASTPLRGRNSPLHF.